This TCR beta chain was identified during a study of T cells in Graves' hyperthyroidism and ophthalmopathy. Study overall: Blood from the periphery was taken at initial diagnosis, before any treatment. Study-level findings and limits: In blood, most of the thyroid clonotypes expanded above 0.001 were also present.

In its sample, this clonotype was seen many times. Its specificity is not known. In the ophthalmopathy cohort, Clinical Activity Score was at least 3, NOSPECS grade at least 4, and duration under 3 months. Trimming took 7 bases from V and 6 from J; bases not matched to a gene: 5. The CDR3 is made up of 13 amino acids. Amplification targeted TCR beta CDR3 regions from RNA transcripts. The primer set for the first-round RT-PCR of the TCR CDR3 was HTBI. TCRdb reprocessed the multiplex PCR reads with MiXCR, giving one entry per CDR3 protein. The sample consists of about half a million distinct CDR3 sequences, 24% of them appearing once.

Sequenced: blood. V and J are TRBV12-3 or TRBV12-4 and TRBJ1-1; 10 bases agree with TRBD1. The TCR sequence derives from a woman in her twenties or thirties with Graves' ophthalmopathy. The CDR3 reads CASKTGQGAEAFF. The DNA for the CDR3 is TGTGCCAGCAAGACAGGACAGGGGGCTGAAGCTTTCTTT.